The clone carrying this TCR beta chain was picked up a small number of times. The antigen remains undetermined. The entry originates in a study of T cell repertoires in cytomegalovirus infection. General observations from the study: In two of eight donors, the top clonotype was HLA-C-restricted CMV-specific.

Via MiXCR, TCRdb re-called the reads, giving one row per CDR3 protein. The data show approximately 910,000 distinct CDR3 sequences, with about 33% seen just once and roughly 13% held by the top ten. CDR1 SNHLY and CDR2 FYNNEI come from the germline V gene. CDR3 size: 12 residues. Trimming removed 11 bases from V and 5 bases from J, with 12 bases in between. The J gene is TRBJ1-4, the V gene TRBV2, with no clear D. This sample comprised cultured CD8+ T cells from PBMCs, obtained from culture after CMV antigen stimulation. This sequence was found in a human donor in good health (CMV status not recorded). Some clones in this sample may be carry-over from other donors' samples. CDR3 residues: CAEKGGNEKLFF. The CDR3 nucleotides are TGTGCCGAAAAGGGAGGGAATGAAAAACTGTTTTTT.